This T cell receptor (beta chain) was retrieved from a study of tumor-infiltrating lymphocytes in primary liver carcinoma. In the study overall: Among the tumors, stages were T1-T3 N0M0 and sizes roughly 4 to 10 cm. Study-level findings and limits: About 8-25% of top clones, no more, were shared by all five regions. Tumor region pairs outstripped tumor-adjacent and tumor-blood pairs in overlap.

The investigators made TCR beta cDNA from roughly 0.55 ug total RNA, using a constant-region primer. Amplification in three nested multiplex PCR rounds with slightly modified ARM-PCR gave rise to TCR beta libraries. Rounds one and two of PCR, each of 10 cycles, were primed with TRBV1-TRBV30 forward primers and a C-beta reverse primer. Each CDR3 protein gets one entry after TCRdb re-called the multiplex PCR reads with MiXCR. The table lists around 50,000 distinct CDR3 sequences, 70% to 85% of them singletons. V lost 11 bases, J lost 10 bases, and 11 bases lay in between. CDR3 length: 10 amino acids. Germline V gene data show CDR1 as SNHLY and CDR2 as FYNNEI. DNA and RNA were both co-extracted from around 20-30 mg of bulk tissue that had not been sorted. About this clonotype: The antigen is unknown.

The sample comprised liver tumor tissue from sampling region 3. As for subset: tumor region T3, left-lateral pole. This TCR was recovered from a man aged 35 to 55 with primary liver carcinoma and hepatitis B virus infection. The rearrangement links TRBV2 to TRBJ1-4; D not certain. The chain's CDR3 is CAGAGAKLFF. CDR3 nucleotide sequence: TGTGCCGGCGCCGGCGCAAAACTGTTTTTT.